The 11 T cell receptor beta chains below come from one sample, sequenced in a study of shared clonotypes between healthy human individuals. The method was immunoSEQ multiplex PCR; TCRdb's version includes in-frame clones alone and lacks a portion of them. This table has roughly 400,000 clones, about 96% appearing once. Material for sequencing was memory CD8+ T cells sorted from blood. Regarding subset: CD45RO+ cells pooled with CCR7-negative TemRA cells. The receptors originated from a man aged 30 to 39 in good health.

Remarks on this clone: Other DNA sequences from this sample encode an identical CDR3 as well. V gene TRBV2 combines with J gene TRBJ1-5; D remains unclear. V lost 4 bases to trimming and J lost 4 bases, with 8 bases between them. This CDR3 region has 13 residues. Germline lookup yields CDR1 SNHLY and CDR2 FYNNEI. The CDR3 loop reads CASSVDGNQPQHF. In nucleotides, the CDR3 is TGTGCCAGCAGTGTAGACGGTAATCAGCCCCAGCATTTT.

This clone is a singleton in its sample. The chain is built from TRBV28 and TRBJ2-4; D call uncertain. V lost 2 bases and J lost 1, with 9 bases in between. Germline assignment: CDR1 MDHEN and CDR2 SYDVKM. The CDR3 extends over 15 amino acids. Here the CDR3 reads CASSLGGKAKNIQYF. As DNA, the CDR3 is TGTGCCAGCAGTTTAGGCGGAAAGGCCAAAAACATTCAGTACTTC.

The CDR3 sequence is CASSPDRGVYEQYF. DNA for the CDR3: TGTGCCAGCAGCCCAGACAGGGGCGTCTACGAGCAGTACTTC. J is TRBJ2-5 and V is TRBV13, with TRBD1 identical over 8 bases. The J call may be faulty, since TRBJ2-7 better matches the DNA end. This CDR3 is built from 14 residues. The V gene's germline CDR1 is PRHDT and CDR2 FYEKMQ (reference sequence).

The rearrangement uses TRBV28 and TRBJ2-1; TRBD2 matches at 8 bases. The junction had 5 bases not matched to a gene; V was cut back by 6 bases and J by 7 bases. CDR3 length: 13 amino acids. Germline CDR1 and CDR2: MDHEN and SYDVKM. CDR3 nucleotide sequence: TGTGCCAGCAGCCAAGGGACTAGTAATGAGCAGTTCTTC. This sequence encodes CASSQGTSNEQFF. Complete variable domain (other parts from reference TRBV28 and TRBJ2-1): DVKVTQSSRYLVKRTGEKVFLECVQDMDHENMFWYRQDPGLGLRLIYFSYDVKMKEKGDIPEGYSVSREKKERFSLILESASTNQTSMYLCASSQGTSNEQFFGPGTRLTVL.

The J gene is TRBJ2-2, the V gene TRBV11-1; maybe TRBD2 (5 bases). V was trimmed by 4 bases and J by 4 bases, leaving 13 bases between them. Germline CDR1 and CDR2: SGHAT and FQDESV (reference sequence). The CDR3 sequence is 15 residues long. CDR3 protein: CASSSKDFGTGELFF. Written as DNA, the CDR3 is TGTGCCAGCAGCTCCAAGGACTTTGGCACCGGGGAGCTGTTTTTT.

This chain joins TRBV5-1 and TRBJ2-3, with 8 bases fitting TRBD1. The CDR3 sequence is 15 residues long. The germline V gene has CDR1 SGHRS and CDR2 YFSETQ. V lost 4 bases to trimming and J lost 4 bases; unmatched junction nucleotides: 8. Here the CDR3 DNA reads TGCGCCAGCAGCCCCCGGGACAGGAGCGCAGATACGCAGTATTTT. Translated: CASSPRDRSADTQYF.

J is TRBJ1-3 and V is TRBV6-4; 12 bases fit TRBD1. Germline V gives CDR1 MRHNA, CDR2 SNTAGT. CDR3 length: 20 amino acids. The V and J ends lost 10 bases and 0 bases, in that order; junction bases with no gene match: 19. In nucleotides, the CDR3 is TGTGCCACGACCACTTCCGGCCGGGACAGGGGGCGATCCTCTGGAAACACCATATATTTT. Protein: CATTTSGRDRGRSSGNTIYF.

The gene calls are TRBV5-3 and TRBJ2-3, with 9 positions matching TRBD1. TRBV5-3 is an ORF, with its function uncertain. V lost 3 bases and J lost 2; bases outside the gene matches: 7. The CDR3 length is 16 residues. CDR3: CARSSTGGPLTDTQYF. The CDR3 region has the DNA TGTGCCAGAAGCTCGACAGGGGGACCACTCACAGATACGCAGTATTTT.

The table lists this clone with a few counts. The chain combines TRBV5-1 with TRBJ2-4; D may be TRBD2 (5 bases). Trimming cost V 7 bases and J 0 bases, with 14 bases left between them. The CDR3 contains 15 residues. Germline loops: CDR1 SGHRS, CDR2 YFSETQ. CDR3 loop: CASGKRRLAKNIQYF. CDR3 in DNA: TGCGCCAGCGGGAAGAGGAGGTTAGCCAAAAACATTCAGTACTTC.

This chain uses TRBV9 with TRBJ2-3, with 10 nucleotides matching TRBD2. Trimming cost V 1 base and J 3 bases; bases outside gene matches: 5. The CDR3 loop spans 16 amino acids. Germline V gene sequence: CDR1 SGDLS, CDR2 YYNGEE. In DNA form, the CDR3 reads TGTGCCAGCAGCGTACTAGCGGGAGTCGGGACAGATACGCAGTATTTT. Residues: CASSVLAGVGTDTQYF.

The chain carries TRBV28 and TRBJ1-5; TRBD1 matches at 8 bases. The trim removed 6 bases at V and 7 bases at J, leaving 11 bases unmatched. CDR1 is MDHEN and CDR2 is SYDVKM in the germline V gene. The CDR3 runs to 15 residues. The CDR3 loop is CASSPAARGQQPQHF. The CDR3 DNA reads TGTGCCAGCAGCCCGGCCGCCAGGGGGCAACAGCCCCAGCATTTT.